This T cell receptor beta chain was obtained from a study of blood T cell repertoires in COVID-19. Trimming cost V 0 bases and J 7 bases; bases outside gene matches: 6. The CDR3 has 15 residues. CDR1 is SGHTA, CDR2 FQGNSA, per germline. This clone was recorded a few times. Clones were sequenced by immunoSEQ multiplex PCR, and TCRdb holds only the in-frame ones, with some missing. Of approximately 130,000 clones listed, about 86% are singletons. The chain links TRBV7-2 to TRBJ1-3; 7 bases align to TRBD1. Sequenced sample: peripheral blood. This TCR was recovered from a woman aged 60-75 years with active or convalescent COVID-19. The CDR3 protein is CASSLAGGGVNTIYF. The DNA of the CDR3 is TGTGCCAGCAGCTTAGCAGGGGGCGGCGTGAACACCATATATTTT.